One and the same sample provided the 20 T cell receptor beta chains below, sequenced in a study of Ad26.COV2.S vaccination and SARS-CoV-2 variants (TCRdb year 2021). Preparation of the library involved the immunoSEQ multiplex PCR assay. TCRdb limited this immuneACCESS table to in-frame rearrangements with V and J called. A share of clones is missing; checked studies link under half to unresolved V genes, and the rest is unexplained. The sample table shows fewer than 400,000 clones, and 70% to 90% are seen once. The ten largest clonotypes hold around 3.4% of the sample. The treatment or condition label for this specimen denotes: roughly 18 received Ad26.COV2.S at low or high dose, single or two shots; 5 received placebo; per-sample allocation not given. Repertoires of vaccine and placebo recipients were sequenced from samples taken on day 63 after the first injection. This sample comprised peripheral blood, obtained in a trial of Ad26.COV2.S vaccine versus placebo. These receptors were collected from a person aged 18-65 years who received the Ad26.COV2.S COVID-19 vaccine or a placebo.

A few counts support this clone. V is TRBV7-9 and J is TRBJ2-7; 7 bases line up with TRBD1. This CDR3 region has 12 residues. Germline loops: CDR1 SEHNR, CDR2 FQNEAQ (reference sequence). The junction had 5 bases not matched to a gene; V was cut back by 8 bases and J by 4 bases. The CDR3 bases are TGTGCCAGCTCGACAGGGTGGTACGAGCAGTACTTC. It translates to CASSTGWYEQYF.

This clone was found once. The chain employs TRBV11-3 and TRBJ1-1; D might be TRBD1 (6 bases). The V and J ends lost 5 bases and 6 bases respectively, with 10 bases between them. Germline-derived CDR1 and CDR2 are SGHNT and YENEEA. The CDR3 loop spans 12 amino acids. The CDR3 DNA sequence: TGTGCCAGCAGCGCGACAGGACCTGAAGCTTTCTTT. Its translation: CASSATGPEAFF.

The genes are TRBV25-1 and TRBJ2-3; TRBD1 aligns across 9 bases. Germline loops: CDR1 MGHDK, CDR2 SYGVNS. The ends lost 7 bases at V and 3 bases at J; junction bases unmatched: 8. The CDR3 totals 15 residues. The CDR3 spells CASKRRDRVTDTQYF. The CDR3 nucleotides are TGTGCCAGCAAACGCCGGGACAGGGTAACAGATACGCAGTATTTT.

The rearrangement uses TRBV27 and TRBJ2-7; D is perhaps TRBD2 (6 bases). Germline CDR1 MNHEY, CDR2 SMNVEV (reference sequence). V was trimmed by 5 bases and J by 0 bases, leaving 14 bases between them. The CDR3 consists of 15 residues. CDR3 sequence: CASSPMGGSSYEQYF. The CDR3 DNA follows: TGTGCCAGCAGTCCTATGGGGGGAAGCTCCTACGAGCAGTACTTC.

The chain employs TRBV5-5 and TRBJ2-5, with 8 bases fitting TRBD2. Germline V gene sequence: CDR1 SGHKS, CDR2 YYEKEE (reference sequence). V was clipped by 0 bases and J by 7 bases; unmatched bases: 8. CDR3 length: 15 residues. This CDR3 reads CASSLAGGLEGTQYF. CDR3 DNA: TGTGCCAGCAGCTTGGCCGGGGGACTAGAGGGGACCCAGTACTTC.

V and J are TRBV7-2 and TRBJ1-1; no reliable D call. V was cut by 5 bases and J by 1 base, with 5 bases left in between. The germline CDR1 and CDR2 sequences are SGHTA and FQGNSA. The CDR3 runs to 12 residues. CDR3 region: CASSLENTEAFF. CDR3 sequence (DNA): TGTGCCAGCAGCCTCGAGAACACTGAAGCTTTCTTT.

This chain uses TRBV4-3 with TRBJ2-3; maybe TRBD1 (6 bases). Looked up from germline, CDR1 is LGHNA and CDR2 is YSLEER. V lost 0 bases and J lost 3, with 7 bases in between. The CDR3 is 14 residues long. The CDR3 DNA follows: TGCGCCAGCAGCCAAGACACAGGGACAGATACGCAGTATTTT. Its translation is CASSQDTGTDTQYF.

This chain uses TRBV5-1 with TRBJ2-3, with D unclear. Deletions cut 4 bases from V and 4 bases from J, with 10 bases between. CDR3 length equals 13 residues. Germline V gives CDR1 SGHRS, CDR2 YFSETQ. The CDR3 DNA reads as TGCGCCAGCAGCGACGGATCTGCAGATACGCAGTATTTT. This codes for CASSDGSADTQYF.

This rearrangement joins TRBV6-5 to TRBJ1-1, with D maybe TRBD1 (5 bases). The ends were cut back, 9 bases at V and 5 bases at J, with 19 bases in the middle. Germline assignment: CDR1 MNHEY and CDR2 SVGAGI. There are 14 residues in the CDR3. The CDR3 reads CASSVKGFYTEAFF. In DNA form, the CDR3 reads TGTGCCAGTTCAGTGAAGGGGTTCTATACTGAAGCTTTCTTT.

CDR3 protein: CASSLQVGRRETQYF. CDR3 DNA sequence: TGTGCCAGTAGTTTACAGGTGGGGCGAAGAGAGACCCAGTACTTC. This chain joins TRBV19 and TRBJ2-5; tentative D call: TRBD1 (5 bases). The CDR3 totals 15 residues. The V end lost 5 bases, the J end lost 4 bases, and 17 bases lay between the germline ends. CDR1 and CDR2 (germline): LNHDA, SQIVND (reference sequence).

V is TRBV2 and J is TRBJ2-7; 11 bases align to TRBD1. V lost 6 bases, J lost 2 bases, and 3 bases stayed unmatched. The CDR3 sequence is 14 residues long. Germline values: CDR1 SNHLY, CDR2 FYNNEI. CDR3: CASRRDRGTYEQYF. DNA for the CDR3: TGTGCCAGCAGGCGGGACAGGGGGACCTACGAGCAGTACTTC.

CDR3 nucleotides: TGTGCCAGCAGTTTAGGACAGGCACGCTACAATGAGCAGTTCTTC. Residues: CASSLGQARYNEQFF. The rearrangement links TRBV27 to TRBJ2-1; the match to TRBD1 covers 7 bases. The CDR3 is made up of 15 amino acids. J lost 3 bases, V lost 2 bases, and 4 bases had no gene match. Germline CDR1 and CDR2: MNHEY and SMNVEV (reference sequence).

V and J are TRBV12-3 or TRBV12-4 and TRBJ2-3, with D unclear. CDR3 length: 11 amino acids. Trimming left V 3 bases short and J 9 bases short, with 7 bases between. The DNA for the CDR3 is TGTGCCAGCAGTTTGGGTGGGACGCAGTATTTT. This encodes CASSLGGTQYF.

A few counts support this clone. CDR3 sequence (DNA): TGCAGTGCTAGTGGGCAGCTGAAGGACTATGGCTACACCTTC. Residues: CSASGQLKDYGYTF. This chain uses TRBV20-1 with TRBJ1-2; D not resolved. CDR1 is DFQATT, CDR2 SNEGSKA, per germline (reference sequence). Trimming took off 3 bases at V and 3 bases at J, with 14 bases between the two ends. This CDR3 is 14 amino acids long.

The rearrangement uses TRBV6-1 and TRBJ1-6; TRBD1 aligns across 7 bases. From germline, CDR1 is MNHNS and CDR2 SASEGT. The CDR3 length is 14 residues. With 3 bases clipped from V and 10 bases from J, the junction kept 6 bases outside the gene matches. The CDR3 protein is CASSERQGSSPLHF. CDR3 nucleotide sequence: TGTGCCAGCAGTGAGAGACAGGGCTCCTCACCCCTCCACTTT.

This clone was picked up one time. V gene TRBV4-2 combines with J gene TRBJ1-1; TRBD1 is a possible D gene (6 bases). CDR3 size: 16 residues. Germline assignment: CDR1 LGHNA and CDR2 YNFKEQ. Trimming left V 0 bases short and J 2 bases short, with 13 bases between. DNA of the CDR3: TGTGCCAGCAGCCAAGACAGGGGCCGGGGAAACACTGAAGCTTTCTTT. Translated: CASSQDRGRGNTEAFF.

The chain links TRBV2 to TRBJ2-4; D might be TRBD1 or TRBD2, each matching 5 bases. V was clipped by 1 base and J by 3 bases, with 13 bases between them. The CDR3 sequence is 16 residues long. Germline V gene sequence: CDR1 SNHLY, CDR2 FYNNEI. The CDR3 sequence: CASSEEMRGFKNIQYF. The CDR3 bases are TGTGCCAGCAGTGAAGAAATGAGGGGATTCAAAAACATTCAGTACTTC.

This chain links TRBV5-1 with TRBJ2-7; possibly TRBD2 for D (5 bases). The CDR3 is 17 amino acids. V was trimmed by 0 bases and J by 0 bases, leaving 16 bases between them. Germline assignment: CDR1 SGHRS and CDR2 YFSETQ. CDR3 in amino acids: CASSLGPQRASSYEQYF. CDR3 DNA sequence: TGCGCCAGCAGCTTGGGGCCGCAGAGGGCGAGCTCCTACGAGCAGTACTTC.

This clone was observed once. The gene calls are TRBV4-1 and TRBJ1-1; D gene unclear. Trimming stripped 6 bases from V and 6 bases from J, with 26 bases between. The CDR3 length is 17 residues. Looked up from germline, CDR1 is MGHRA and CDR2 is YSYEKL. The CDR3 region is CASSPGGFGRLGPEAFF. Here the CDR3 DNA reads TGCGCCAGCAGTCCGGGAGGGTTCGGACGCCTAGGGCCTGAAGCTTTCTTT.

V gene TRBV5-6 combines with J gene TRBJ2-5; TRBD1 matches at 7 bases. CDR1 is SGHDT and CDR2 is YYEEEE in the germline V gene. CDR3 length equals 15 residues. After removal of 4 bases from V and 1 base from J, the junction contained 7 bases not matched to a gene. Here the CDR3 reads CASSHRGFFQETQYF. The DNA of the CDR3 is TGTGCCAGCAGCCACAGGGGTTTCTTCCAAGAGACCCAGTACTTC. The full variable domain, rest sourced from reference TRBV5-6 and TRBJ2-5, is DAGVTQSPTHLIKTRGQQVTLRCSPKSGHDTVSWYQQALGQGPQFIFQYYEEEERQRGNFPDRFSGHQFPNYSSELNVNALLLGDSALYLCASSHRGFFQETQYFGPGTRLLVL.